These T cell receptor beta chains were read from a single sample in a study of blood T cell repertoires in COVID-19. This table comes from immunoSEQ multiplex PCR, and its TCRdb copy is limited to in-frame clones, with some not included. Of 250,000 to 350,000 clones in the sample, over 75% are singletons; the top ten hold around 12%. Sequenced sample: peripheral blood. The receptor set was obtained from a woman aged 55-75 years with acute or convalescent COVID-19. The CDR3 runs from the conserved cysteine through the conserved F or W. Each record gives: D gene, V gene, clone size, J gene, CDR3 DNA, CDR3 protein. D genes are given only for firm matches. Rows give clone size only sometimes, using once, few, many, or a class for an expanded clone.

TRBD2,TRBV7-2,NA,TRBJ2-1,TGTGCCAGCAGCTTAATTTTACTAGCGGGAGGGAATGAGCAGTTCTTC,CASSLILLAGGNEQFF
NA,TRBV20-1,NA,TRBJ1-6,TGCAGTGCGCTAGATAATTCACCCCTCCACTTT,CSALDNSPLHF
TRBD2,TRBV19,NA,TRBJ2-3,TGTGCCAGTAGTATAGGTGGGCTAGCGGGGAGCACAGATACGCAGTATTTT,CASSIGGLAGSTDTQYF
TRBD1,TRBV2,NA,TRBJ1-1,TGTGCCAGCAGGGCACAGGGGGCTAGAAACACTGAAGCTTTCTTT,CASRAQGARNTEAFF
NA,TRBV9,NA,TRBJ2-5,TGTGCCAGCAGCGGGGCCCGTTTAGGAGAGACCCAGTACTTC,CASSGARLGETQYF
NA,TRBV9,NA,TRBJ1-3,TGTGCCAGCAGCGTAGAGGCAGGACTGTCTGGAAACACCATATATTTT,CASSVEAGLSGNTIYF
NA,TRBV20-1,NA,TRBJ1-2,TGCAGTGCTAGTTCCGGACTCCTCTATGGCTACACCTTC,CSASSGLLYGYTF
TRBD1,TRBV5-8,NA,TRBJ2-6,TGTGCCAGCAGCTTGGAGAGGACAGGCGGATCTGGGGCCAACGTCCTGACTTTC,CASSLERTGGSGANVLTF
TRBD2,TRBV7-6,NA,TRBJ2-1,TGTGCCAGCAGCCTGCTCGGGGGGAGCTCCTACAATGAGCAGTTCTTC,CASSLLGGSSYNEQFF
TRBD2,TRBV18,NA,TRBJ2-1,TGTGCCAGCTCAACAAAAGCGGGAGGGCCTAGTGAGCAGTTCTTC,CASSTKAGGPSEQFF
NA,TRBV23-1,once,TRBJ1-5,TGCGCCAGCAGTCAATCACCAGGGCCCGACGGGCCCCAGCATTTT,CASSQSPGPDGPQHF
NA,TRBV6-5,NA,TRBJ1-4,TGTGCCAGCAGCCATACCACAGGGCTTTATGAAAAACTGTTTTTT,CASSHTTGLYEKLFF
TRBD1,TRBV19,NA,TRBJ1-5,TGTGCCAGTTCCCCCCTATGGGGCAGGGGGGAAGTGCCCCAGCATTTT,CASSPLWGRGEVPQHF
NA,TRBV27,NA,TRBJ2-7,TGTGCCAGCAGGTCACCTCTCGCGGGAAACAGCGAGCAGTACTTC,CASRSPLAGNSEQYF
TRBD1,TRBV30,NA,TRBJ1-4,TGTGCCTGGACTAGACAGGGGGGGAGTGAAAAACTGTTTTTT,CAWTRQGGSEKLFF
NA,TRBV2,NA,TRBJ2-7,TGTGCCAGCACCCTAGCCTACGAGCAGTACTTC,CASTLAYEQYF
NA,TRBV28,once,TRBJ1-1,TGTGCCAGCAGTTTGAGTCAGGTTGGTGTCACTGAAGCTTTCTTT,CASSLSQVGVTEAFF
TRBD2,TRBV15,few,TRBJ2-3,TGTGCCACCAGCAGATTAATGTTAGCGGGGGGGGCAGATACGCAGTATTTT,CATSRLMLAGGADTQYF
TRBD2,TRBV7-2,once,TRBJ2-1,TGTGCCAGCAGCTTAGCGGGAGGGGAGAATGAGCAGTTCTTC,CASSLAGGENEQFF
TRBD2,TRBV18,NA,TRBJ2-1,TGTGCCAGCTCATCTTCTTACGGGACTAGCTTCGATGAGCAGTTCTTC,CASSSSYGTSFDEQFF
TRBD2,TRBV6-2/TRBV6-3,NA,TRBJ2-1,TGTGCCAGCAGCCGGGACTATACCAATGAGCAGTTCTTC,CASSRDYTNEQFF
NA,TRBV30,once,TRBJ2-4,TGTGCCTGGAGTCCCTTCCCCGACAGAGCGGCCAAAAACATTCAGTACTTC,CAWSPFPDRAAKNIQYF
NA,TRBV28,NA,TRBJ1-2,TGTGCCAGTTTGGACAGCAGGAACTATGGCTACACCTTC,CASLDSRNYGYTF
TRBD1,TRBV28,NA,TRBJ1-1,TGTGCCAGCAGCCCGGGACAGCGAATCACTGAAGCTTTCTTT,CASSPGQRITEAFF
TRBD1,TRBV5-4,NA,TRBJ2-7,TGTGCCAGCAGCTTGGGACAGGGGACCTCCTACGAGCAGTACTTC,CASSLGQGTSYEQYF
NA,TRBV9,NA,TRBJ2-2,TGTGCCAGCAGCCCCAAAGGGGTCGGTACCGGGGAGCTGTTTTTT,CASSPKGVGTGELFF
TRBD1,TRBV7-3,NA,TRBJ2-1,TGTGCCAGCAGCCCGCGAACAGGGGTGGGTTCCTACAATGAGCAGTTCTTC,CASSPRTGVGSYNEQFF
NA,TRBV15,NA,TRBJ2-2,TGTGCCACCAGCCCCAGGGGCGGGAACACCGGGGAGCTGTTTTTT,CATSPRGGNTGELFF
NA,TRBV7-4,NA,TRBJ1-5,TGTGCCAGCAGCTTAGCCCCCGGAGATCAGCCCCAGCATTTT,CASSLAPGDQPQHF
TRBD2,TRBV5-1,NA,TRBJ2-5,TGCGCCAGCCAGGAGGGGAGCGGGGCGGAGACCCAGTACTTC,CASQEGSGAETQYF
NA,TRBV7-2,NA,TRBJ2-5,TGTGCCAGCAGCTTAGGGGGGAGGATCAGGGAGACCCAGTACTTC,CASSLGGRIRETQYF
NA,TRBV11-2,NA,TRBJ1-4,TGTGCCAGCAGCTTCGGGGAGGATGAAAAACTGTTTTTT,CASSFGEDEKLFF
NA,TRBV14,NA,TRBJ2-1,TGTGCCAGCAGCCAAGACCTGGGCGGGACTTACAATGAGCAGTTCTTC,CASSQDLGGTYNEQFF
NA,TRBV27,NA,TRBJ1-2,TGTGCCAGCAGTGTATCAATAGTTTTAGGCTACACCTTC,CASSVSIVLGYTF
NA,TRBV7-6,NA,TRBJ1-4,TGTGCCAGCAGCTTAGCAGGGGAGGGCGCAACTAATGAAAAACTGTTTTTT,CASSLAGEGATNEKLFF